This TCR beta chain was observed in a study of post-analysis software for immune sequencing data. About the research overall: Secondary progressive, relapsing-remitting and progressive-relapsing multiple sclerosis were among the included disease courses.

TCR beta cDNA libraries had unique molecular identifiers. Input of about 0.9 to 10 million T cells yielded a few hundred thousand cDNA molecules. TCRdb redid the calling of the PCR reads with MiXCR, one entry per CDR3 protein. This table holds approximately 690,000 distinct CDR3 sequences, roughly three fifths found once. Points on this clonotype: Antigen: not known.

Study observations and caveats: By F measure, samples from a shared preparation batch strongly co-clustered.

Sample: blood. The TCR was taken from a girl aged 2-10 years with multiple sclerosis.

The CDR3 nucleotides read TGTGCCAGCAGTTTTCAATTGTGGGCGGAGCCGTCTGGGTACGAGCAGTACTTC. Translated: CASSFQLWAEPSGYEQYF. V gene TRBV12-3 or TRBV12-4 combines with J gene TRBJ2-7, with D unresolved. This CDR3 region has 18 residues. The germline V and J ends were trimmed by 3 bases and 4 bases, with 25 bases remaining between them.